This is a list of T cell receptor beta chains from one sample in a study of blood T cell repertoires in COVID-19. This table comes from immunoSEQ multiplex PCR, and its TCRdb copy is limited to in-frame clones, with some not included. The sample comprises about 130,000 clones, around 86% of which are singletons, and 27% rests with the top ten. Sequenced material: peripheral blood. Every receptor here comes from a woman of 80 years or more with acute or convalescent COVID-19. The CDR3 runs from the conserved cysteine through the conserved F or W. D genes are given only for firm matches. Some rows mark clone size as missing; the rest say once, few, many or name a class of expanded clone.

v_gene: TRBV11-2; d_gene: TRBD1; abundance: -; j_gene: TRBJ1-1; CDR3nt: TGTGCCAGCAGCTCTACTAGGACAGGCCCAAACACTGAAGCTTTCTTT; CDR3aa: CASSSTRTGPNTEAFF
v_gene: TRBV5-1; d_gene: -; abundance: -; j_gene: TRBJ2-4; CDR3nt: TGCGCCAGCAGCTTCGGACAGTTTAACATTCAGTACTTC; CDR3aa: CASSFGQFNIQYF
v_gene: TRBV3-1/TRBV3-2; d_gene: -; abundance: -; j_gene: TRBJ2-1; CDR3nt: TGTGCCAGCAGCCAAGGGGGAGGGGGGCTCTCCTACAATGAGCAGTTCTTC; CDR3aa: CASSQGGGGLSYNEQFF
v_gene: TRBV6-4; d_gene: TRBD1; abundance: few; j_gene: TRBJ2-7; CDR3nt: TGTGCCAGCAAGCCAACCGGGACAGGGTGCAACGAGCAGTACTTC; CDR3aa: CASKPTGTGCNEQYF
v_gene: TRBV4-2; d_gene: -; abundance: once; j_gene: TRBJ1-2; CDR3nt: TGTGCCAGCAGCCAAGATCGGGGGGGCCCTAGGGGCTACACCTTC; CDR3aa: CASSQDRGGPRGYTF
v_gene: TRBV19; d_gene: -; abundance: -; j_gene: TRBJ1-5; CDR3nt: TGTGCCAGTAGTCTTGAGGCGGGGGGCCGAAATCAGCCCCAGCATTTT; CDR3aa: CASSLEAGGRNQPQHF
v_gene: TRBV5-1; d_gene: TRBD1; abundance: -; j_gene: TRBJ1-6; CDR3nt: TGCGCCAGCAGCCAGGACAGGGACGATTCACCCCTCCACTTT; CDR3aa: CASSQDRDDSPLHF
v_gene: TRBV10-3; d_gene: TRBD1; abundance: -; j_gene: TRBJ1-1; CDR3nt: TGTGCCATACGGGACAGGGCCGCGGGGGACACTGAAGCTTTCTTT; CDR3aa: CAIRDRAAGDTEAFF
v_gene: TRBV29-1; d_gene: TRBD1; abundance: -; j_gene: TRBJ2-5; CDR3nt: TGCAGCGTGACAGGGGGAGGAGAGACCCAGTACTTC; CDR3aa: CSVTGGGETQYF
v_gene: TRBV12-3/TRBV12-4; d_gene: -; abundance: -; j_gene: TRBJ2-1; CDR3nt: TGTGCCAGCAGACTGGACGGGAAAAATGAGCAGTTCTTC; CDR3aa: CASRLDGKNEQFF
v_gene: TRBV5-4; d_gene: TRBD2; abundance: -; j_gene: TRBJ2-4; CDR3nt: TGTGCCAGCAGCACACGGACTAGCTCGCCCAAAAACATTCAGTACTTC; CDR3aa: CASSTRTSSPKNIQYF
v_gene: TRBV21-1; d_gene: -; abundance: -; j_gene: TRBJ1-2; CDR3nt: TGTGCCAGCAGCCCCCGGACAGGGACTAACTATGGCTACACCTTC; CDR3aa: CASSPRTGTNYGYTF
v_gene: TRBV27; d_gene: -; abundance: -; j_gene: TRBJ2-4; CDR3nt: TGTGCCAGCAGTTTATTTACAGGAGAAGATAACATTCAGTACTTC; CDR3aa: CASSLFTGEDNIQYF
v_gene: TRBV19; d_gene: TRBD1; abundance: -; j_gene: TRBJ1-2; CDR3nt: TGTGCCAGTAGTACCAGACAGGGAGGCTATGGCTACACCTTC; CDR3aa: CASSTRQGGYGYTF
v_gene: TRBV20-1; d_gene: -; abundance: -; j_gene: TRBJ2-3; CDR3nt: TGCAGTGCTAGTAACTGGCAGATTCGGGCAGATACGCAGTATTTT; CDR3aa: CSASNWQIRADTQYF
v_gene: TRBV19; d_gene: -; abundance: -; j_gene: TRBJ1-1; CDR3nt: TGTGCCAGTAGTACGTGGGGGAGGTTGGTCGGAACTGAAGCTTTCTTT; CDR3aa: CASSTWGRLVGTEAFF
v_gene: TRBV5-4; d_gene: TRBD2; abundance: -; j_gene: TRBJ2-5; CDR3nt: TGTGCCAGCAGCGTAGCGGGGGTAAGGGAGACCCAGTACTTC; CDR3aa: CASSVAGVRETQYF
v_gene: TRBV27; d_gene: -; abundance: once; j_gene: TRBJ2-1; CDR3nt: TGTGCCAGCAGTGTCGCGAGGCGAGGGGAGCAGTTCTTC; CDR3aa: CASSVARRGEQFF
v_gene: TRBV5-1; d_gene: -; abundance: once; j_gene: TRBJ1-2; CDR3nt: TGCGCCAGCAGCCCGACAGCCCTTAACTATGGCTACACCTTC; CDR3aa: CASSPTALNYGYTF
v_gene: TRBV28; d_gene: TRBD1; abundance: -; j_gene: TRBJ1-3; CDR3nt: TGTGCCAGCAGCATCGTCACCGGGACAGGCAACACCATATATTTT; CDR3aa: CASSIVTGTGNTIYF
v_gene: TRBV29-1; d_gene: -; abundance: -; j_gene: TRBJ1-1; CDR3nt: TGCAGCGTTGATACAGGGCTGAACACTGAAGCTTTCTTT; CDR3aa: CSVDTGLNTEAFF
v_gene: TRBV7-9; d_gene: -; abundance: once; j_gene: TRBJ1-3; CDR3nt: TGTGCCAGCAGCTTAGCGAGAAACAGGGCACAGCCTGGGGACACCATATATTTT; CDR3aa: CASSLARNRAQPGDTIYF
v_gene: TRBV23-1; d_gene: -; abundance: -; j_gene: TRBJ1-4; CDR3nt: TGCGCCAGCAGGGCAGGATTCGCAACTAATGAAAAACTGTTTTTT; CDR3aa: CASRAGFATNEKLFF
v_gene: TRBV12-3/TRBV12-4; d_gene: -; abundance: -; j_gene: TRBJ2-1; CDR3nt: TGTGCCAGCAGGGGGCCGGCTGGTGGGTTCTTC; CDR3aa: CASRGPAGGFF
v_gene: TRBV12-5; d_gene: -; abundance: -; j_gene: TRBJ1-1; CDR3nt: TGTGCTAGTGCCAAGAACGCCCCCGGTGAAGCTTTCTTT; CDR3aa: CASAKNAPGEAFF
v_gene: TRBV15; d_gene: TRBD1; abundance: few; j_gene: TRBJ1-4; CDR3nt: TGTGCCACCAGCAGAGAGGGGACAGGGTTTGAAAAACTGTTTTTT; CDR3aa: CATSREGTGFEKLFF
v_gene: TRBV10-3; d_gene: -; abundance: -; j_gene: TRBJ1-2; CDR3nt: TGTGCCATCAGCGTGACAGGTCAGGTGAGCGGTATCTATGGCTACACCTTC; CDR3aa: CAISVTGQVSGIYGYTF
v_gene: TRBV9; d_gene: -; abundance: -; j_gene: TRBJ1-2; CDR3nt: TGTGCCAGCAGCGTGACAATAGGCTATGGCTACACCTTC; CDR3aa: CASSVTIGYGYTF
v_gene: TRBV6-5; d_gene: TRBD1; abundance: -; j_gene: TRBJ2-2; CDR3nt: TGTGCCAGCAGGTCCTCAGACAGGGCAGCCGGGGAGCTGTTTTTT; CDR3aa: CASRSSDRAAGELFF
v_gene: TRBV5-1; d_gene: TRBD1; abundance: -; j_gene: TRBJ1-1; CDR3nt: TGCGCCAGCAGCCCTGGACAGGGAACGAACACTGAAGCTTTCTTT; CDR3aa: CASSPGQGTNTEAFF
v_gene: TRBV7-2; d_gene: -; abundance: -; j_gene: TRBJ2-5; CDR3nt: TGTGCCAGCAGCTTAAGTAAACTGACAGATTGGTACCAAGAGACCCAGTACTTC; CDR3aa: CASSLSKLTDWYQETQYF
v_gene: TRBV21-1; d_gene: -; abundance: -; j_gene: TRBJ1-1; CDR3nt: TGTGCCAGCGGAGGGACGACGGCTTTCTTT; CDR3aa: CASGGTTAFF
v_gene: TRBV5-4; d_gene: TRBD1; abundance: -; j_gene: TRBJ2-7; CDR3nt: TGTGCCAGCAGCTCCCCCGGGACAGGGGGCGCCGAGCAGTACTTC; CDR3aa: CASSSPGTGGAEQYF
v_gene: TRBV5-3; d_gene: -; abundance: -; j_gene: TRBJ1-5; CDR3nt: TGTGCCAGAAGCCGCCGGGACTTAGATCAGCCCCAGCATTTT; CDR3aa: CARSRRDLDQPQHF
v_gene: TRBV2; d_gene: -; abundance: -; j_gene: TRBJ1-2; CDR3nt: TGTGCCAGCAGAGAGGGTAACTATGGCTACACCTTC; CDR3aa: CASREGNYGYTF
v_gene: TRBV6-1; d_gene: -; abundance: -; j_gene: TRBJ2-7; CDR3nt: TGTGCCAGCAGTGAGGTAACGGAGGAGGGGCAATACTTC; CDR3aa: CASSEVTEEGQYF
v_gene: TRBV4-1; d_gene: -; abundance: few; j_gene: TRBJ2-4; CDR3nt: TGCGCCAGCAGCCAAGTAAGGGGACTGCCGTCCTCTGAGGGGGCCAAAAACATTCAGTACTTC; CDR3aa: CASSQVRGLPSSEGAKNIQYF
v_gene: TRBV4-2; d_gene: -; abundance: few; j_gene: TRBJ1-5; CDR3nt: TGTGCCAGCAGCCAAGATGGACAGAGCAATCAGCCCCAGCATTTT; CDR3aa: CASSQDGQSNQPQHF
v_gene: TRBV28; d_gene: -; abundance: -; j_gene: TRBJ1-5; CDR3nt: TGTGCCAGCAGTCTAACACAGGGTTGGAGTCAGCCCCAGCATTTT; CDR3aa: CASSLTQGWSQPQHF
v_gene: TRBV7-3; d_gene: TRBD1; abundance: -; j_gene: TRBJ2-1; CDR3nt: TGTGCCAGCAGCCAATTTATAATTCGGGACAGGGCCGTCGGGGATGAGCAGTTCTTC; CDR3aa: CASSQFIIRDRAVGDEQFF
v_gene: TRBV3-1/TRBV3-2; d_gene: TRBD1; abundance: -; j_gene: TRBJ1-4; CDR3nt: TGTGCCAGCAGCCGTGGGACAGGGGGCGGAGGAAAACTGTTTTTT; CDR3aa: CASSRGTGGGGKLFF
v_gene: TRBV7-8; d_gene: TRBD1; abundance: -; j_gene: TRBJ1-3; CDR3nt: TGTGCCAGCAGCGCCGGACAGACAGGGGGCCCGAGCTCTGGAAACACCATATATTTT; CDR3aa: CASSAGQTGGPSSGNTIYF
v_gene: TRBV4-2; d_gene: TRBD1; abundance: -; j_gene: TRBJ1-6; CDR3nt: TGTGCCAGCAGCCTAAGGGACAGGGGAAATTCACCCCTCCACTTT; CDR3aa: CASSLRDRGNSPLHF
v_gene: TRBV7-9; d_gene: -; abundance: -; j_gene: TRBJ1-4; CDR3nt: TGTGCTTTCTCAGGGGCGGACCATGAAAAACTGTTTTTT; CDR3aa: CAFSGADHEKLFF
v_gene: TRBV5-1; d_gene: -; abundance: -; j_gene: TRBJ1-3; CDR3nt: TGCGCCAGCAGCTTGAACAGGGCAAACTCTGGAAACACCATATATTTT; CDR3aa: CASSLNRANSGNTIYF
v_gene: TRBV4-2; d_gene: -; abundance: -; j_gene: TRBJ1-4; CDR3nt: TGTGCCAGCAGCAGGCAGCGCGGGGCTAATGAAAAACTGTTTTTT; CDR3aa: CASSRQRGANEKLFF
v_gene: TRBV4-2; d_gene: -; abundance: -; j_gene: TRBJ1-5; CDR3nt: TGTGCCAGCAGCCGGGACTTTGATCAGCCCCAGCATTTT; CDR3aa: CASSRDFDQPQHF
v_gene: TRBV20-1; d_gene: -; abundance: -; j_gene: TRBJ2-1; CDR3nt: TGCAGTGCTCCTTACCGGTATGAGCAGTTCTTC; CDR3aa: CSAPYRYEQFF
v_gene: TRBV19; d_gene: TRBD1; abundance: -; j_gene: TRBJ1-5; CDR3nt: TGTGCCAGTAGAGCCCAGGGACAGGTAAATCAGCCCCAGCATTTT; CDR3aa: CASRAQGQVNQPQHF
v_gene: TRBV5-8; d_gene: -; abundance: -; j_gene: TRBJ1-3; CDR3nt: TGTGCCAGCAGCCAAGGGGGTGGAAACACCATATATTTT; CDR3aa: CASSQGGGNTIYF
v_gene: TRBV7-9; d_gene: TRBD2; abundance: -; j_gene: TRBJ2-1; CDR3nt: TGTGCCAGCAGCTCAGGACTAGCGGGGGCCAATGAGCAGTTCTTC; CDR3aa: CASSSGLAGANEQFF
v_gene: TRBV5-1; d_gene: -; abundance: -; j_gene: TRBJ2-3; CDR3nt: TGCGCCAGCAGCATCCAAGAGGATACGCAGTATTTT; CDR3aa: CASSIQEDTQYF
v_gene: TRBV7-3; d_gene: -; abundance: -; j_gene: TRBJ1-5; CDR3nt: TGTGCCAGCAGACCTGAGGGAGCCCCTAATCAGCCCCAGCATTTT; CDR3aa: CASRPEGAPNQPQHF
v_gene: TRBV7-8; d_gene: TRBD1; abundance: -; j_gene: TRBJ2-7; CDR3nt: TGTGCCAGCAGCCGAGACAGGGTCCTCACCTACGAGCAGTACTTC; CDR3aa: CASSRDRVLTYEQYF